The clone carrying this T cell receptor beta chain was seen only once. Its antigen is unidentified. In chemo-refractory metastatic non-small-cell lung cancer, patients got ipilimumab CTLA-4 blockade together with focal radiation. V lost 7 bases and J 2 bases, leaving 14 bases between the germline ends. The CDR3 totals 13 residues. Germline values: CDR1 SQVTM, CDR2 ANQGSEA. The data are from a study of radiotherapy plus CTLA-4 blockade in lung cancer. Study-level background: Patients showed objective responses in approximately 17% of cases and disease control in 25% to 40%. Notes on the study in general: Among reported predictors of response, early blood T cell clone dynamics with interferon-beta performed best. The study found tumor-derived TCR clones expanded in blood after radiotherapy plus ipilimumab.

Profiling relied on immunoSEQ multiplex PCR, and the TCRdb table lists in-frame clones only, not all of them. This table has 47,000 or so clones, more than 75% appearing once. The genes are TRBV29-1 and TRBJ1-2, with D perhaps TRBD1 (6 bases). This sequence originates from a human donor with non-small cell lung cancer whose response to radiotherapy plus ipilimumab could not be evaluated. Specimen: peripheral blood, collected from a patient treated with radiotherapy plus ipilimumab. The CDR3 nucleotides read TGCAGCGCGGTGAACAGGGAAAACTATGGCTACACCTTC. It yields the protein CSAVNRENYGYTF.